A single sample gave rise to the 5 T cell receptor beta chains below, sequenced in a study of cytomegalovirus exposure and HLA in healthy donors. Clones were read by immunoSEQ multiplex PCR, and TCRdb kept only the in-frame ones, dropping some. The table lists 150,000 to 200,000 clones, more than 70% of them singletons, with roughly 3% in the top ten. The sequenced material came from PBMCs. These receptors all stem from a man between 18 and 29 years old in good health and CMV-seronegative.

The V gene is TRBV5-1, the J gene TRBJ2-7, with unresolved D. This CDR3 contains 16 residues. V gave up 2 bases and J gave up 3 bases, with 18 bases separating them. The germline CDR1 and CDR2 sequences are SGHRS and YFSETQ. CDR3 sequence: CASSLSPSNWIYEQYV. For the CDR3, the DNA is TGCGCCAGCAGCTTATCTCCTAGTAATTGGATCTACGAGCAGTACGTC.

The gene calls are TRBV10-3 and TRBJ2-5; 9 nucleotides agree with TRBD2. The CDR3 spans 16 residues. Germline CDR1 ENHRY, CDR2 SYGVKD. The V and J ends lost 4 bases and 1 base, in that order; junction bases with no gene match: 7. The CDR3 bases are TGTGCCATCAGTGGAGGTAGCGGGGGAGTCCAAGAGACCCAGTACTTC. Amino acid sequence: CAISGGSGGVQETQYF.

This clone occurred a few times. CDR3 bases: TGTGCCAGTAGTGACAGGGGCGCTTCATATGGCTACACCTTC. Translating it yields CASSDRGASYGYTF. The chain uses TRBV19 and TRBJ1-2; 8 bases align to TRBD1. The germline CDR1 and CDR2 sequences are LNHDA and SQIVND (reference sequence). With 5 bases clipped from V and 5 bases from J, the junction kept 7 bases outside the gene matches. This CDR3 has 14 residues.

This chain uses TRBV4-3 with TRBJ2-1; D remains unclear. Trimming left V 0 bases short and J 6 bases short, with 12 bases between. Germline CDR1 LGHNA, CDR2 YSLEER. The CDR3 covers 15 residues. The CDR3 DNA is TGCGCCAGCAGCCAAGAAGGCGGCAGATTCAATGAGCAGTTCTTC. It specifies CASSQEGGRFNEQFF.

The chain carries TRBV7-6 and TRBJ1-1; possible D gene TRBD1, 5 bases. The CDR3 contains 13 residues. V lost 5 bases and J 1 base, leaving 8 bases between the germline ends. Germline V CDR1 and CDR2: SGHVS, FNYEAQ. The CDR3 is CASSGGGNTEAFF. As DNA, the CDR3 is TGTGCCAGCAGCGGGGGGGGGAACACTGAAGCTTTCTTT.